This is a list of T cell receptor beta chains from one sample in a study of CD8 T cells in Susac syndrome. One entry per CDR3 protein, called by TCRdb with MiXCR from the immunoSEQ multiplex PCR reads. The table shows over 300,000 distinct CDR3 sequences, with around 92% occurring only once. The sequenced material came from CD4+ T cells from PBMCs. The source of these receptors is a human donor with multiple sclerosis. Both conserved end residues are part of each CDR3. D genes are given only for firm matches. The size of a clone is reported for some rows only, either as once, few or many, or as a class for expanded clones.

d_call	cdr3_length	j_call	clone_size	v_call	cdr3_nt	cdr3_aa
.	12	TRBJ1-1	.	TRBV29-1	TGCAGCGTTGCGATGACGAACACTGAAGCTTTCTTT	CSVAMTNTEAFF
.	13	TRBJ1-1	.	TRBV20-1	TGCAGTGCTACAAGAGACAGGTTCACTGAAGCTTTCTTT	CSATRDRFTEAFF
TRBD2	15	TRBJ2-1	.	TRBV6-2/TRBV6-3	TGTGCCAGCAGACTCTTTAGCGGGGTCCTCCATGAGCAGTTCTTC	CASRLFSGVLHEQFF
.	15	TRBJ2-3	.	TRBV4-3	TGCGCCAGCAGCCAGTCGTCTTACGGCACAGATACGCAGTATTTT	CASSQSSYGTDTQYF
.	11	TRBJ1-2	.	TRBV29-1	TGCAGCGTTAGAGGGTCCTATGGCTACACCTTC	CSVRGSYGYTF
.	18	TRBJ1-6	.	TRBV5-8	TGTGCCAGCAGCTCCCCTAAGGAGACAACCCTATTTCATTCACCCCTCCACTTT	CASSSPKETTLFHSPLHF
.	14	TRBJ1-5	once	TRBV19	TGTGCCAGTAGTATCGTCCGGGTCAGGCAGCCCCAGCATTTT	CASSIVRVRQPQHF
.	13	TRBJ2-7	few	TRBV4-2	TGTGCCAGCAGCCAACCAGGGCCCTACGAGCAGTACTTC	CASSQPGPYEQYF
TRBD2	18	TRBJ2-1	.	TRBV27	TGTGCCAGCAGTCCGATCTCGGGTGTAGCGGGGGTTGGTAATGAGCAGTTCTTC	CASSPISGVAGVGNEQFF
.	13	TRBJ1-2	.	TRBV18	TGTGCCAGCTCACCGGGCAGGGACTATGGCTACACCTTC	CASSPGRDYGYTF
TRBD2	16	TRBJ2-1	.	TRBV11-2	TGTGCCAGCAGCCCCCTTCGGGGGAGGGCCGTAAATGAGCAGTTCTTC	CASSPLRGRAVNEQFF
.	16	TRBJ1-6	.	TRBV5-5	TGTGCCAGCAGATCAGGCACTAGCTCCTATAATTCACCCCTCCACTTT	CASRSGTSSYNSPLHF
.	14	TRBJ2-7	few	TRBV11-1	TGTGCCAGCAGTCCGGGACTGGCCTCCTACGAGCAGTACTTC	CASSPGLASYEQYF
.	14	TRBJ1-2	.	TRBV4-3	TGCGCCAGCAGCCAAGAGTGGGGGGCCTATGGCTACACCTTC	CASSQEWGAYGYTF
.	14	TRBJ1-1	.	TRBV12-3/TRBV12-4	TGTGCCAGCCGCGCGGGACCGCGGAACACTGAAGCTTTCTTT	CASRAGPRNTEAFF
TRBD2	15	TRBJ2-5	.	TRBV6-1	TGTGCCAGCAGTCGAATAGCGGGGGCCCAAGAGACCCAGTACTTC	CASSRIAGAQETQYF
TRBD1	14	TRBJ2-7	.	TRBV27	TGTGCCAGCAGTGTCTCCGGGACAGGGCGTGAGCAGTACTTC	CASSVSGTGREQYF